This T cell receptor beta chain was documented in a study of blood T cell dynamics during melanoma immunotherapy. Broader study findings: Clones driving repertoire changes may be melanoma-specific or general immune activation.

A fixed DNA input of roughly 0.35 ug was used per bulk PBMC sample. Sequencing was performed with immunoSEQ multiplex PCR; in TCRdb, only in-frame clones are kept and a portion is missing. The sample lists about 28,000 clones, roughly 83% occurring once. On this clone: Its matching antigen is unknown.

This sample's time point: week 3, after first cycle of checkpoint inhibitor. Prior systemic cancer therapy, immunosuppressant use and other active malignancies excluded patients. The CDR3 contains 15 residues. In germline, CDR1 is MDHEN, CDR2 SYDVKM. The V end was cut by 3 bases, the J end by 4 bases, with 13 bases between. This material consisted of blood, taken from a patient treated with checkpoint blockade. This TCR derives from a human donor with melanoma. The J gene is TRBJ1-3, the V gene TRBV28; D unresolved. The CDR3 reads CASSFPEGFGNTIYF. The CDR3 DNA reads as TGTGCCAGCAGTTTCCCGGAAGGATTCGGAAACACCATATATTTT.